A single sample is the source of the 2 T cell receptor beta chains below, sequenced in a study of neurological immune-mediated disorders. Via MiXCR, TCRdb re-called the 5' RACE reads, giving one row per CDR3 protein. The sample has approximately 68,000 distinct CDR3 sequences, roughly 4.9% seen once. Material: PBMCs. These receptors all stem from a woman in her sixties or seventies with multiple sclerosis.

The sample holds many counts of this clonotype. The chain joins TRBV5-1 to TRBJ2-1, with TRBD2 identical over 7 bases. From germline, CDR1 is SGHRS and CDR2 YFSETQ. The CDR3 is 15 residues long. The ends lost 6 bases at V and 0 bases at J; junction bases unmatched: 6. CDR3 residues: CASTGRGSSYNEQFF. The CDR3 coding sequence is TGCGCCAGCACCGGGCGGGGGAGCTCCTACAATGAGCAGTTCTTC. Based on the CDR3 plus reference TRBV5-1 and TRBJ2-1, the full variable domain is KAGVTQTPRYLIKTRGQQVTLSCSPISGHRSVSWYQQTPGQGLQFLFEYFSETQRNKGNFPGRFSGRQFSNSRSEMNVSTLELGDSALYLCASTGRGSSYNEQFFGPGTRLTVL.

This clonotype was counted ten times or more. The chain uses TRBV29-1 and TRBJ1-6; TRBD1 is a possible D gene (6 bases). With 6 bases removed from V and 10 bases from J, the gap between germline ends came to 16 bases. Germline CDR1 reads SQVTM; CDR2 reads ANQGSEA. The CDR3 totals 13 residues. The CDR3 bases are TGCAGCGTCCGGGGGGCGGGAGAATCACCCCTCCACTTT. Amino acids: CSVRGAGESPLHF.